The 3 T cell receptor beta chains below were found in one sample sequenced in a study of cytomegalovirus exposure and HLA in healthy donors. With 60 Vbeta and 13 Jbeta primers, the PCR was carried out. Produced via immunoSEQ multiplex PCR; TCRdb's table is partial and in-frame only. Of roughly 140,000 clones listed, just under 65% are singletons. The sequencing input was PBMCs. All receptors come from a woman between 55 and 75 years old in good health and CMV-seropositive.

This clone has only one observation. The genes are TRBV30 and TRBJ1-2; D is undetermined. The V end lost 8 bases, the J end lost 13 bases, and 23 bases lay between the germline ends. Germline V lookup: CDR1 GTSNPN, CDR2 SVGIG (reference sequence). The CDR3 extends over 12 amino acids. Here the CDR3 reads CAVRQNPPNPTF. In nucleotides, the CDR3 is TGTGCCGTCAGACAAAACCCACCAAACCCCACCTTC.

The chain employs TRBV2 and TRBJ2-3; 9 positions match TRBD2. Germline CDR1 reads SNHLY; CDR2 reads FYNNEI. The CDR3 loop spans 17 amino acids. Losses at the gene ends were 7 bases for V and 0 bases for J; bases not matched to a gene: 11. This CDR3 is CASNRLSSGASTDTQYF. CDR3 coding DNA: TGTGCCAGCAATCGCCTATCTAGCGGGGCTAGCACAGATACGCAGTATTTT.

This clone was counted between two and nine times. The chain combines TRBV7-2 with TRBJ2-3; a weak D match, TRBD1 (5 bases). The germline V gene has CDR1 SGHTA and CDR2 FQGNSA. The CDR3 is 14 residues long. V was cut by 3 bases and J by 4 bases, with 11 bases left in between. DNA for the CDR3: TGTGCCAGCAGCTTTACAAGGGGCCCAGATACGCAGTATTTT. It yields the protein CASSFTRGPDTQYF.